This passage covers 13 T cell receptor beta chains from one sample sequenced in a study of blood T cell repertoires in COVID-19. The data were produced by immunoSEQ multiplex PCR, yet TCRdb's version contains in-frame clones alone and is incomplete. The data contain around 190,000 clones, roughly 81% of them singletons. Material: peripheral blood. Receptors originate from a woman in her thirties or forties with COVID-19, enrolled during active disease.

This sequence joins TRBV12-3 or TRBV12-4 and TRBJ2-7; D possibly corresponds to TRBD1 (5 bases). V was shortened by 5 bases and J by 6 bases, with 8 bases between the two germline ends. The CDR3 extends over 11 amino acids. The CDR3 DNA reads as TGTGCCAGCAGTGTAAGGGGCGAGCAGTACTTC. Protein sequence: CASSVRGEQYF.

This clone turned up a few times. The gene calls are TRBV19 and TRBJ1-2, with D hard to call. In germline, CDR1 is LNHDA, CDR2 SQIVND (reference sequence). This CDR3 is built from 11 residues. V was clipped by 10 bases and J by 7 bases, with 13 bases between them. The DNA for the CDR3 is TGTGCCACCCAAGAGGGCGGTGGCTACACCTTC. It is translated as CATQEGGGYTF.

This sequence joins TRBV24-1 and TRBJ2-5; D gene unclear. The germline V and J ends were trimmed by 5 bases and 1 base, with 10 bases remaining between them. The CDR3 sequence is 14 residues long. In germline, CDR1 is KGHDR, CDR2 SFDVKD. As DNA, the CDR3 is TGTGCCACCAGTGCAAATGCGCCCCAAGAGACCCAGTACTTC. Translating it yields CATSANAPQETQYF.

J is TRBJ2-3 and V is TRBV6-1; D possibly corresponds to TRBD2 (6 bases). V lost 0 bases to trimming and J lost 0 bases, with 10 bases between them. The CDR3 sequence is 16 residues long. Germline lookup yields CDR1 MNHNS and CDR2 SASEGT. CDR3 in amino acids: CASSEAAGTSTDTQYF. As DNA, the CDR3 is TGTGCCAGCAGTGAAGCGGCCGGGACTAGCACAGATACGCAGTATTTT.

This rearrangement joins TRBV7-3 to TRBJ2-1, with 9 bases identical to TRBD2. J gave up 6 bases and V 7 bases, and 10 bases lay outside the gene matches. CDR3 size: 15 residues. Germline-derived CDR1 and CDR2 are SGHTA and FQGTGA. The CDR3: CASTRGLAGINEQFF. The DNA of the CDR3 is TGTGCCAGCACCCGGGGGCTAGCGGGAATCAATGAGCAGTTCTTC.

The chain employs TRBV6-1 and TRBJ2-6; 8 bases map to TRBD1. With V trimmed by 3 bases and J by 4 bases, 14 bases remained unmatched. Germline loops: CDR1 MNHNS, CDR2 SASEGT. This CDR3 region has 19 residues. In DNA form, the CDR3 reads TGTGCCAGCAGTGACCAGTGGGACAGGACCGTTTACGGGGCCAACGTCCTGACTTTC. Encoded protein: CASSDQWDRTVYGANVLTF.

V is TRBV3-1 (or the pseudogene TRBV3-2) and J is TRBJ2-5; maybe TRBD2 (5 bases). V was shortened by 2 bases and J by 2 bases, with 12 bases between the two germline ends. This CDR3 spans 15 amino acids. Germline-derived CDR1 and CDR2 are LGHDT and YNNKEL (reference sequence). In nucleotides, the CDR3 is TGTGCCAGCAGCCAAAGAAAGACTATACAAGAGACCCAGTACTTC. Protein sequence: CASSQRKTIQETQYF.

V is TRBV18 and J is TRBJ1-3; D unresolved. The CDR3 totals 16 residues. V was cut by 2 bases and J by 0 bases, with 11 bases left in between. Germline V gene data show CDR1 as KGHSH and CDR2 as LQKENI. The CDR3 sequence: CASSPYAATSGNTIYF. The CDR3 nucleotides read TGTGCCAGCTCACCATACGCGGCGACCTCTGGAAACACCATATATTTT.

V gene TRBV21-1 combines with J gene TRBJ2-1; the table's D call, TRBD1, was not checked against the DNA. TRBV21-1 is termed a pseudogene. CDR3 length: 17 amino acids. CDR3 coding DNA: TGTGCCAGCAGCAAAAAAGGCGCCAGGGGGCGGGAGAATGAGCAGTTCTTC. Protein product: CASSKKGARGRENEQFF.

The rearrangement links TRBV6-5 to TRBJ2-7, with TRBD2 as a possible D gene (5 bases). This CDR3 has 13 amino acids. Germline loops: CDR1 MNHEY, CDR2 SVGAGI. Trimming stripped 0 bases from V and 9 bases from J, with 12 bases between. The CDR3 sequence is CASSYSSVGGQYF. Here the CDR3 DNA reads TGTGCCAGCAGTTACTCGAGTGTAGGAGGGCAGTACTTC.

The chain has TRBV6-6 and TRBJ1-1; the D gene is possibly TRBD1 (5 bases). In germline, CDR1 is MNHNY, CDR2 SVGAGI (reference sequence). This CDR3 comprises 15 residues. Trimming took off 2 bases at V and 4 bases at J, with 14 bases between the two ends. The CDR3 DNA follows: TGTGCCAGCAGTTACACGGGTTGGGGGGGCACTGAAGCTTTCTTT. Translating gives CASSYTGWGGTEAFF.

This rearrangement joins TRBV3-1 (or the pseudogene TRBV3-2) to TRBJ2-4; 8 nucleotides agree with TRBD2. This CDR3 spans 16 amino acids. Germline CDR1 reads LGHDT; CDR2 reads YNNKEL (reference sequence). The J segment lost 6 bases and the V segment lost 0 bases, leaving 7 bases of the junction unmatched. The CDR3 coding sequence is TGTGCCAGCAGCCAAGACCGCCGGGGGGGCAGAAACATTCAGTACTTC. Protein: CASSQDRRGGRNIQYF.

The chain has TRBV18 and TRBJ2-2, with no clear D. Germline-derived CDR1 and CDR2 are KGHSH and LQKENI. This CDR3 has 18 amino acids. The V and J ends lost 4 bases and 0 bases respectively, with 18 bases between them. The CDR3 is CASSRRGANPPNTGELFF. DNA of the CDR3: TGTGCCAGCTCACGGCGCGGAGCGAACCCCCCGAACACCGGGGAGCTGTTTTTT.